These T cell receptor beta chains were read from a single sample in a study of CD8+ T cells in alopecia areata. Sequenced by immunoSEQ multiplex PCR; TCRdb stores in-frame clones only, minus some. The sample lists 270,000 or so clones, more than 45% occurring once. Sequencing used CD4+ T cells sorted from blood, obtained at week 24, from a patient treated with tofacitinib. All receptors derive from a human donor with alopecia areata. Both conserved end residues are part of each CDR3. The order of the fields is CDR3 DNA, CDR3 protein, D gene, J gene, clone size, V gene. D genes are given only for firm matches. Some rows have no size entry. The others give once, few or many, or a class for an expanded clone.

DNA: TGTGCCAGCAGTGAATCGAGGCAGAACCTCTATGGCTACACCTTC
CDR3: CASSESRQNLYGYTF
D: .
J: TRBJ1-2
size: .
V: TRBV6-1

DNA: TGTGCCAGCACCCTCTCCTACCCCCGGGGGGCTCAGTCCTACGAGCAGTACTTC
CDR3: CASTLSYPRGAQSYEQYF
D: .
J: TRBJ2-7
size: .
V: TRBV27

DNA: TGTGCCAGCAGTGAACGGATGAGGGTAGGAGACAATGAGCAGTTCTTC
CDR3: CASSERMRVGDNEQFF
D: .
J: TRBJ2-1
size: few
V: TRBV2

DNA: TGTGCCAGCAGTGTAACAGGGCGGCCCTACAATGAGCAGTTCTTC
CDR3: CASSVTGRPYNEQFF
D: .
J: TRBJ2-1
size: few
V: TRBV2

DNA: TGTGCCAGCAGTATGTTTGCGGACCTGGGCGGTTCACCCCTCCACTTT
CDR3: CASSMFADLGGSPLHF
D: .
J: TRBJ1-6
size: few
V: TRBV25-1

DNA: TGTGCCACCAGCAGAGATTATGTGGGGGAGCTCTATGGCTACACCTTC
CDR3: CATSRDYVGELYGYTF
D: .
J: TRBJ1-2
size: .
V: TRBV15

DNA: TGTGCCAGCAGCTCCCCCCTACAGAGGGGCGAGGGGTACGAGCAGTACTTC
CDR3: CASSSPLQRGEGYEQYF
D: .
J: TRBJ2-7
size: .
V: TRBV11-1

DNA: TGCGCCAGCAGCTTGGCCCCCTCAACGGGGGCCTACGAGCAGTACTTC
CDR3: CASSLAPSTGAYEQYF
D: .
J: TRBJ2-7
size: few
V: TRBV5-1

DNA: TGTGCCAGCAGCGTAGGCCTAGCGGGGACCCAAGAGACCCAGTACTTC
CDR3: CASSVGLAGTQETQYF
D: TRBD2
J: TRBJ2-5
size: .
V: TRBV9

DNA: TGTGCCAGCAGCTTCCAGGCTCCCCCTTATGGCTACACCTTC
CDR3: CASSFQAPPYGYTF
D: .
J: TRBJ1-2
size: .
V: TRBV5-6

DNA: TGTGCCAGCAGCTCCGAGGGTACCCACGAGCAGTACTTC
CDR3: CASSSEGTHEQYF
D: .
J: TRBJ2-7
size: .
V: TRBV6-5

DNA: TGCGCCAGCAGCTTGGACGGGCGTCAGACCTACGAGCAGTACTTC
CDR3: CASSLDGRQTYEQYF
D: .
J: TRBJ2-7
size: few
V: TRBV5-1

DNA: TGCGCCAGCAGCTTGTTCGGGAGGACAGGAGCCTACGAGCAGTACTTC
CDR3: CASSLFGRTGAYEQYF
D: .
J: TRBJ2-7
size: .
V: TRBV5-1

DNA: TGTGCCAGCACTTCCACAGATACGCAGTATTTT
CDR3: CASTSTDTQYF
D: .
J: TRBJ2-3
size: .
V: TRBV2

DNA: TGTGCCAGCAGGCTCAGGGGAAGGAGCGATTCACCCCTCCACTTT
CDR3: CASRLRGRSDSPLHF
D: .
J: TRBJ1-6
size: .
V: TRBV28

DNA: TGTGCCAGCAGCACACCCCGCCAACCCGACACCGGGGAGCTGTTTTTT
CDR3: CASSTPRQPDTGELFF
D: .
J: TRBJ2-2
size: .
V: TRBV7-9

DNA: TGCAGCGTTGAACTTCGACAGATCGCTGAAGCTTTCTTT
CDR3: CSVELRQIAEAFF
D: .
J: TRBJ1-1
size: .
V: TRBV29-1

DNA: TGTGCCAGCAGTTTAATGGGGGGGGGCCGAAGTCAAGAGACCCAGTACTTC
CDR3: CASSLMGGGRSQETQYF
D: .
J: TRBJ2-5
size: .
V: TRBV27

DNA: TGTGCCAGCAGCGTAGGTTCCCCGGGCACAGATACGCAGTATTTT
CDR3: CASSVGSPGTDTQYF
D: .
J: TRBJ2-3
size: .
V: TRBV9

DNA: TGTGCCAGCCGGACCAGGGCAGGCTATGGCTACACCTTC
CDR3: CASRTRAGYGYTF
D: .
J: TRBJ1-2
size: few
V: TRBV25-1

DNA: TGTGCCAGCAGCTTCCACCGACAGGCTGTGGGAGATACGCAGTATTTT
CDR3: CASSFHRQAVGDTQYF
D: .
J: TRBJ2-3
size: .
V: TRBV5-6

DNA: TGTGCCAGCAGCGACGGACAGGGCGGGACAGATACGCAGTATTTT
CDR3: CASSDGQGGTDTQYF
D: TRBD1
J: TRBJ2-3
size: .
V: TRBV5-6

DNA: TGTGCCTGGAGTTGGGGCATCCACTCCTACGAGCAGTACTTC
CDR3: CAWSWGIHSYEQYF
D: .
J: TRBJ2-7
size: .
V: TRBV30

DNA: TGTGCCAGTAGTCCTGACAGGGGCGCCTACAATGAGCAGTTCTTC
CDR3: CASSPDRGAYNEQFF
D: TRBD1
J: TRBJ2-1
size: few
V: TRBV19

DNA: TGTGCCAGCAGCTTAAGACAGGCTCGGGGCTACACCTTC
CDR3: CASSLRQARGYTF
D: .
J: TRBJ1-2
size: .
V: TRBV5-8

DNA: TGTGCCAGCAGTGAATTCGGAGTGAACACTGAAGCTTTCTTT
CDR3: CASSEFGVNTEAFF
D: .
J: TRBJ1-1
size: .
V: TRBV2